This T cell receptor beta chain was recorded in a study of shared clonotypes between healthy human individuals. Sequencing used immunoSEQ multiplex PCR; TCRdb keeps in-frame clones, though not all of them. Of roughly 1,500,000 clones in the sample, just under 99% were seen once. Germline CDR1 is SGHAT and CDR2 is FQNNGV. V gave up 2 bases and J gave up 4 bases; unmatched junction bases: 8. The CDR3 contains 16 residues. The sequence came from a young man in good health. Sequencing was done on a sample of naive CD4+ T cells sorted from blood. Subset meaning: CD45RA+ positively selected. The rearrangement uses TRBV11-2 and TRBJ2-1; 7 bases fit TRBD1. The CDR3 loop reads CASSLFFDREYNEQFF. CDR3 sequence (DNA): TGTGCCAGCAGCTTATTTTTCGACAGGGAGTACAATGAGCAGTTCTTC.